There are many counts of the clone carrying this TCR beta chain. What it binds is unknown. The data originate from a study of T cells after yellow fever vaccination. Points from the study as a whole: The CD4 and CD8 compartments had a small share of their clonotypes in common.

CDR3 length: 14 amino acids. Germline lookup yields CDR1 SGHNT and CDR2 YYREEE (reference sequence). Trimming took 4 bases from V and 2 from J, leaving 12 bases between them. Production of TCR cDNA was by 5'RACE template switching, which also added a universal primer site and UMIs. MiXCR, run by TCRdb on the 5' RACE reads, gives a single entry per CDR3 protein. The table records a few hundred thousand distinct CDR3 sequences, less than 3.5% of them present only once. Material: CD4+ T cells sorted from PBMCs, obtained 10 days after the yellow fever booster vaccination. The chain joins TRBV5-4 to TRBJ2-5; D is undetermined. The TCR comes from a man between 18 and 35 years old who received the YFV17D yellow fever vaccine. CDR3 sequence reads: CASSRSRAQETQYF. The CDR3 region has the DNA TGTGCCAGCAGCCGCAGTAGAGCGCAAGAGACCCAGTACTTC.